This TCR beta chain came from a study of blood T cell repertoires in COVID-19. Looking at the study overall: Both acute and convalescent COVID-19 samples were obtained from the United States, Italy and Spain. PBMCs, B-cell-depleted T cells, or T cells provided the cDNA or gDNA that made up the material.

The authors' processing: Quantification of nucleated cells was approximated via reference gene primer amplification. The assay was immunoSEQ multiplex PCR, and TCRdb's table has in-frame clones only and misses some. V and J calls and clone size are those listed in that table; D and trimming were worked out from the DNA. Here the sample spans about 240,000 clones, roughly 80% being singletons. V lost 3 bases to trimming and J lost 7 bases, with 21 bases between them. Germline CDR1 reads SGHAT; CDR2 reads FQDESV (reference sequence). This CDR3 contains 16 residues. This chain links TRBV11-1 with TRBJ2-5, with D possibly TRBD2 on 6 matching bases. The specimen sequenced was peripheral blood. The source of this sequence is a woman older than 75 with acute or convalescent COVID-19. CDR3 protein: CASSFPPGGREVTQYF. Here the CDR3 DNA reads TGTGCCAGCAGCTTCCCCCCTGGCGGCAGGGAGGTGACCCAGTACTTC.